The present entry profiles one T cell receptor (beta chain) with its context. V lost 2 bases and J 7 bases, leaving 15 bases between the germline ends. Germline values: CDR1 GTSNPN, CDR2 SVGIG (reference sequence). CDR3 size: 15 residues. This entry comes from a study of cytomegalovirus exposure and HLA in healthy donors. Produced via immunoSEQ multiplex PCR; TCRdb's table is partial and in-frame only. The sample lists approximately 170,000 clones; roughly nine tenths were seen once. Sequenced input: PBMCs. The V and J genes are TRBV30 and TRBJ1-6, with a tentative D call TRBD1 (5 bases). The TCR sequence derives from a woman aged 18-29 years in good health and CMV-seropositive. CDR3 amino acids: CAWSRSGVENSPLHF. The CDR3, as DNA: TGTGCCTGGAGTCGATCGGGGGTGGAAAATTCACCCCTCCACTTT.